The 7 T cell receptor beta chains below all came from one sample that was sequenced in a study of radiotherapy plus CTLA-4 blockade in lung cancer. Sequencing was performed with immunoSEQ multiplex PCR; in TCRdb, only in-frame clones are kept and a portion is missing. Among 80,000 to 100,000 clones listed, approximately 74% were seen once. The source was peripheral blood, collected from a patient treated with radiotherapy plus ipilimumab. The receptors were sampled from a human donor with non-small cell lung cancer who had a partial response to radiotherapy plus ipilimumab. Some clones in this sample may be carry-over from other donors' samples.

The chain has TRBV6-4 and TRBJ2-3; TRBD2 might be the D (7 bases). The CDR3 runs 14 residues. From germline, CDR1 is MRHNA and CDR2 SNTAGT. V was clipped by 5 bases and J by 5 bases, with 14 bases between them. Written as DNA, the CDR3 is TGTGCCAGCAGTCTCGGGGGGCGCGGAGATACGCAGTATTTT. Protein sequence: CASSLGGRGDTQYF.

The V call is TRBV2, the J call TRBJ2-3; 8 positions agree with TRBD2. Trimming removed 7 bases from V and 1 base from J; junction bases left unmatched: 10. The germline CDR1 and CDR2 sequences are SNHLY and FYNNEI. CDR3 length: 16 residues. CDR3 bases: TGTGCCAGCACTAAAGGAGGACTAGCACGCACAGATACGCAGTATTTT. It is translated as CASTKGGLARTDTQYF.

This chain joins TRBV5-1 and TRBJ2-2; 9 bases fit TRBD2. Unmatched junction bases numbered 11, after V lost 1 base and J lost 7 bases. The CDR3 length is 17 residues. Germline CDR1 and CDR2: SGHRS and YFSETQ. The chain's CDR3 is CASSLLAGPPTGGELFF. The CDR3 nucleotides read TGCGCCAGCAGCTTGCTAGCGGGGCCCCCGACGGGCGGGGAGCTGTTTTTT. Complete variable domain (other parts from reference TRBV5-1 and TRBJ2-2): KAGVTQTPRYLIKTRGQQVTLSCSPISGHRSVSWYQQTPGQGLQFLFEYFSETQRNKGNFPGRFSGRQFSNSRSEMNVSTLELGDSALYLCASSLLAGPPTGGELFFGEGSRLTVL.

This sequence joins TRBV7-2 and TRBJ1-2; D is ambiguous. CDR1 is SGHTA, CDR2 FQGNSA, per germline. There are 14 residues in the CDR3. V was trimmed by 7 bases and J by 4 bases, leaving 16 bases between them. The chain's CDR3 is CASTLRGQIYGYTF. In DNA, the CDR3 is TGTGCCAGCACCCTCCGGGGTCAGATCTATGGCTACACCTTC.

The chain is built from TRBV5-6 and TRBJ2-7; 11 bases match TRBD2. CDR1 SGHDT and CDR2 YYEEEE come from the germline V gene. The CDR3 consists of 15 residues. V gave up 1 base and J gave up 3 bases; unmatched junction bases: 3. CDR3 DNA sequence: TGTGCCAGCAGCTTGACTAGCGGGGGTATCTACGAGCAGTACTTC. This gives the protein CASSLTSGGIYEQYF.

The CDR3 DNA reads as TGTGCCAGCAGCTTATTAAATCAGGGTTTTCAGCCCCAGCATTTT. This codes for CASSLLNQGFQPQHF. The gene calls are TRBV7-8 and TRBJ1-5; weak D call: TRBD1 (5 bases). Between the trimmed V and J ends, which lost 2 bases and 6 bases, there was a span of 14 bases. The V gene's germline CDR1 is SGHVS and CDR2 FQNEAQ. CDR3 length: 15 residues.

The chain links TRBV19 to TRBJ2-6, with a weak D call TRBD2 (6 bases). Per the germline V gene, CDR1 is LNHDA and CDR2 is SQIVND (reference sequence). The CDR3 covers 14 residues. V was trimmed by 3 bases and J by 3 bases, leaving 6 bases between them. CDR3 nucleotide sequence: TGTGCCAGTAGTATGGGGGGTGGGGCCAACGTCCTGACTTTC. Residues: CASSMGGGANVLTF.